This TCR beta chain is from a study of naive and memory T cell subsets (dated by TCRdb to about 2017). Study-level background: An open-source, UMI-based TCR alpha and beta sequencing pipeline was applied to sorted naive and memory peripheral blood T cell subsets. IgG serology results and the functional CMV T cell responses were in complete agreement. RNA was DNase-treated and reverse transcribed with TCR constant-region primers, mostly using SuperScript III. The study at large found these results: In both CD4 and CD8 cells, the Gini index increased while Shannon and inverse Simpson diversity decreased from naive through CM, EM and EMRA. Following error correction, more than 95% of naive TCR sequences occurred only once, which made naive abundance distributions much steeper than those of memory subsets. No ground truth was available to validate the repertoire findings for the naive and memory subsets. A few larger clonotypes were present in naive repertoires, especially CD8 naive repertoires, and these clonotypes were possibly memory cells re-expressing CD45RA. The abundance of TCRs followed a power law with an exponent that differed between naive and memory subsets yet stayed consistent across the three individuals. Each clonotype was defined as a single alpha or beta chain sequence rather than as a paired alpha/beta receptor. RNA-based TCR counts may be influenced by expression changes linked to T cell activation and differentiation.

From the second PCR step onward, the TCR alpha chain libraries and the TCR beta chain libraries were amplified separately. Donor CMV status was determined by IFNgamma production from CD4+ T cells after overnight stimulation of fresh PBMCs with CMV viral lysate. Using Miltenyi beads, CD4 T cells were first positively selected, and CD8 T cells were then positively selected from the CD4-negative fraction. Cells were stained for CD3, CD4, CD8, CD45RA, CD27 and a live/dead dye and were sorted on a BD Aria II into four subsets based on CD45RA and CD27. A few healthy volunteers provided blood, and the blood of each volunteer was split into CD4 and CD8 T cells and then into four differentiation subsets. Approximately 120 ml of peripheral blood was collected from each donor, and PBMC were isolated by Ficoll-Paque PLUS density-gradient centrifugation. After sorting, cells were lysed in RLT buffer, RNA was extracted using a Qiagen RNeasy kit, and the extracted RNA was stored at -80 degrees C.

Library construction relied on UMI-ligation and nested PCR. The beta constant-region primer was an equimolar mix of two oligonucleotides covering both TRBC1 and TRBC2. Four rounds of PCR were used to amplify ligated cDNA, with nested alpha and beta constant-region primers being used together with the SP2 primer. A single-stranded oligonucleotide bearing the SP2 primer plus a 12-nucleotide UMI was ligated onto the 3' end of the cDNA by T4 RNA ligase 1. Incubation of the ligation reaction was carried out at 16 degrees C for roughly 18-24 hours. PCR2 was typically run as a SYBR Green qPCR and stopped at a predetermined threshold to prevent over-amplification. Apart from the first purification, every purification step used Agencourt AMPure XP magnetic beads. Library quantification was done by Qubit, followed by a TapeStation check on which the main peak was expected at around 650 bp. Sequencing of the pooled libraries was done on an Illumina MiSeq using v2 2x251 paired-end kits, which typically yielded roughly 0.95-2.3 million reads per sample. Libraries were pooled at about 4 nM per sample, and 5-7% PhiX was added to improve cluster recognition. The study's own analysis went as follows. V and J genes were assigned to Demultiplexor-processed FASTQ reads by Decombinator through tag matching, with a single base-pair mismatch being allowed. By using UMIs, Collapsinator corrected both sequencing errors and the frequency errors caused by PCR heterogeneity. CDR3Translator translated TCRs and extracted CDR3s from the conserved cysteine to the FGXG phenylalanine, flagging non-productive sequences. Gini, Shannon entropy and inverse Simpson indices were calculated on repertoires subsampled to equal numbers of UMI-defined TCRs. Within the linear range, a power law was fitted by maximum likelihood to the distributions of clonotype abundance. When run on a single naive CD8 sample, MIGEC and the pipeline yielded similar UMI counts, similar unique TCR numbers and similar clonal distributions. One analysis removed from the naive repertoire any naive TCRs that were also present in any memory subset from the same donor. The repertoires were searched for some 7,300 CMV-associated CDR3 sequences that had been compiled from VDJdb and a published dataset. TCRdb reprocessed the public reads (quality trimming at Q25 with fastp, clone calling with MiXCR) and kept in-frame beta chains. All rows with the same CDR3 protein become a single entry with the most common DNA and genes. V and J calls and clone size were set by TCRdb, not the authors. The sample profile shows roughly 140,000 distinct CDR3 sequences; 15% to 25% of them were found once. The leading ten clones occupy approximately 0.63% of the sample.

This clonotype has a handful of counts. Its antigen is not yet known. No qualities accompany the bases; no much larger clone lies one base away. V is cut by 3 bases and J by 4 bases, and the space between the germline ends is 10 bases. The CDR3 has 14 amino acids, counting the end cysteine and phenylalanine. Only CDR3 DNA remains: 42 bases, in frame from the first base. From a lookup of the germline V gene, CDR1 and CDR2 are MDHEN and SYDVKM. The V and J genes are TRBV28 and TRBJ2-1, with no confidently assigned D gene. What was sequenced was naive CD8+ T cells from blood. Interpreted using the paper, the cell subset or site label stands for: naive T cells, CD45RA high CD27+. The receptor comes from a human donor in good health. The CDR3 reads as follows: CASSLALGYNEQFF. DNA sequence: TGTGCCAGCAGTTTGGCGCTGGGGTACAATGAGCAGTTCTTC.